What follows is one TCR beta chain and its context. The sample originates from a study of blood T cell repertoires in COVID-19. Study summary: The United States, Italy and Spain supplied acute and convalescent COVID-19 samples. T cells, B-cell-depleted T cells, or PBMCs provided the cDNA or gDNA that served as material.

Germline assignment: CDR1 MNHNS and CDR2 SASEGT. This CDR3 spans 17 amino acids. V shed 2 bases and J 7 bases; nucleotides not matched to a gene: 15. Data came from immunoSEQ multiplex PCR; TCRdb stores just in-frame clones and leaves some out. The sample includes about 260,000 clones, 85% to 90% of them seen just once. This receptor was obtained from a woman aged 30 to 39 with COVID-19, enrolled during active disease. V usage is TRBV6-1 and J usage is TRBJ1-2, with TRBD1 matching over 8 bases. The material sequenced was peripheral blood. The CDR3 nucleotides read TGTGCCAGCAGTGAAAAGGGCCCCGCAGGGGGCATTGGTGGCTACACCTTC. This encodes CASSEKGPAGGIGGYTF.